The entry below gives a single T cell receptor (beta chain) sequence along with its context. Its antigen remains unknown. The sample comes from a study of T cell responses to AZD1222 COVID-19 vaccine. Notes on the study in general: The sample set comprised mostly white British donors with more females, and clonal diversity was possibly underestimated.

The length of the CDR3 is 14 residues. Trimming at V came to 3 bases and at J to 2 bases, leaving 3 bases not matched to a gene. Germline V CDR1 and CDR2: MNHEY, SMNVEV (reference sequence). Assay used: immunoSEQ multiplex PCR; TCRdb lists only in-frame clones, some missing. Of more than 110,000 clones listed, 90% are singletons. The source is an adult in good health. V is TRBV27 and J is TRBJ2-7; 8 bases align to TRBD2. The specimen comprised peripheral blood, sampled on day 0 of AZD1222 vaccination. In DNA, the CDR3 is TGTGCCAGCAGTTTTTCGGGAGGGCCCTACGAGCAGTACTTC. Encoded protein: CASSFSGGPYEQYF.